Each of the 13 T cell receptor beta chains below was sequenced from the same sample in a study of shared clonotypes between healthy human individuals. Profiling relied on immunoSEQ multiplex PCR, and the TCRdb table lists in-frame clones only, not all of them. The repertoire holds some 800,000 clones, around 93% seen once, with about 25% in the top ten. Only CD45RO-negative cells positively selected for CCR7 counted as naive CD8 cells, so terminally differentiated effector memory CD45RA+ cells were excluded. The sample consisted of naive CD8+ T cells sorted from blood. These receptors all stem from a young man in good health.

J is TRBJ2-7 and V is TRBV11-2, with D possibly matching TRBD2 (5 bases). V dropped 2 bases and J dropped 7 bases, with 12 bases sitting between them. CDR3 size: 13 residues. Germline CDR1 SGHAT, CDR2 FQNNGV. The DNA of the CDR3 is TGTGCCAGCAGCTTATCGGGCGGCGGGGAGCAGTACTTC. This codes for CASSLSGGGEQYF.

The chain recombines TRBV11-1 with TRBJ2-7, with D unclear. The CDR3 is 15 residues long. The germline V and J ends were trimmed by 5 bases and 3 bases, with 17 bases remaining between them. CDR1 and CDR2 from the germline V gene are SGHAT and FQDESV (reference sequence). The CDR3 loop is CASSHRRADHYEQYF. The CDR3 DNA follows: TGTGCCAGCAGCCATAGACGTGCGGACCACTACGAGCAGTACTTC.

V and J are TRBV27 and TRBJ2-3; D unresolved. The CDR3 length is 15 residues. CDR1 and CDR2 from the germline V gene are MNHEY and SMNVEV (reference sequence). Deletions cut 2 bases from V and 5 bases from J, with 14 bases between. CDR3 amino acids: CASSLGHRWGDTQYF. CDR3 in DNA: TGTGCCAGCAGTTTAGGGCACCGCTGGGGAGATACGCAGTATTTT.

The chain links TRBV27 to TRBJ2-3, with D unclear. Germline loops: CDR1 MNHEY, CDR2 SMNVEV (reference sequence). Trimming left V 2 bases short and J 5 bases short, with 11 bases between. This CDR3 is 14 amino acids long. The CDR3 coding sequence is TGTGCCAGCAGTTTACTATCCCAAGAAGATACGCAGTATTTT. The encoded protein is CASSLLSQEDTQYF.

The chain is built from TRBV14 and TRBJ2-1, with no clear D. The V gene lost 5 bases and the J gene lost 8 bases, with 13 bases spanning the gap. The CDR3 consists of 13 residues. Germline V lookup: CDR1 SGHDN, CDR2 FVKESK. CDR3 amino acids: CASSWGSQDEQFF. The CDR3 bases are TGTGCCAGCAGCTGGGGAAGCCAAGATGAGCAGTTCTTC.

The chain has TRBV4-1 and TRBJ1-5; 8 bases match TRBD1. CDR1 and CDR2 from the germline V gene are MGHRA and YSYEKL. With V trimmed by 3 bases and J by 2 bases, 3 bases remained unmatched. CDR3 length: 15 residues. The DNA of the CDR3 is TGCGCCAGCAGCCACCAGGGGGCCGGCAATCAGCCCCAGCATTTT. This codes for CASSHQGAGNQPQHF.

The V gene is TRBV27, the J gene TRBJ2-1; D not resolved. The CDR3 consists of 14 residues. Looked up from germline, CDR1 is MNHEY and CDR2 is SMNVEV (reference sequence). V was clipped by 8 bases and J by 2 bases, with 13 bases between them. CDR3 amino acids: CASGDRQTYNEQFF. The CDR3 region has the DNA TGTGCCAGCGGTGATAGGCAGACCTACAATGAGCAGTTCTTC.

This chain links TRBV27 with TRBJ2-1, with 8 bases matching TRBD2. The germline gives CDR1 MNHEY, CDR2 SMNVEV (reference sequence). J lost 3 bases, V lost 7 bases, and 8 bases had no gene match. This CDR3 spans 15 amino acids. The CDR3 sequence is CASTLDSGSYNEQFF. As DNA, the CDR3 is TGTGCCAGCACCCTCGACAGCGGGAGCTACAATGAGCAGTTCTTC.

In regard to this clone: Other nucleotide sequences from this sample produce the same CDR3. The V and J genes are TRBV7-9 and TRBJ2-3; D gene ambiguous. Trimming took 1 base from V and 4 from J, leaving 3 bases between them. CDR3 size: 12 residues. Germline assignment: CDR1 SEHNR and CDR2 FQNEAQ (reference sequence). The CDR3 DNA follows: TGTGCCAGCAGCTTAGAGTCAGATACGCAGTATTTT. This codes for CASSLESDTQYF.

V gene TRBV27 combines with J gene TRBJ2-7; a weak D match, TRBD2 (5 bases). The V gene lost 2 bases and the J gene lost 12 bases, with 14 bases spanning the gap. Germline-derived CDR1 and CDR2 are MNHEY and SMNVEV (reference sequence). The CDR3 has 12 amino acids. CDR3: CASSLSGRPMYF. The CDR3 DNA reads TGTGCCAGCAGTTTAAGCGGCCGCCCAATGTACTTC.

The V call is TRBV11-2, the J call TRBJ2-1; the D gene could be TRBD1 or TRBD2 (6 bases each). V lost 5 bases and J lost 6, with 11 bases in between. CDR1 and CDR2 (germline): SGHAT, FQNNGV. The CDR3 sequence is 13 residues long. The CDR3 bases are TGTGCCAGCAGCGAAGGGGGAGGCAATGAGCAGTTCTTC. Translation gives CASSEGGGNEQFF.

In DNA, the CDR3 is TGTGCCAGCAGTTTCTCGGCAGGGTTGTACGAGCAGTACTTC. Amino acids: CASSFSAGLYEQYF. The chain combines TRBV28 with TRBJ2-7; D perhaps matches TRBD1 (5 bases). CDR1 is MDHEN and CDR2 is SYDVKM in the germline V gene. V lost 3 bases, J lost 4 bases, and 13 bases lay in between. This CDR3 has 14 residues.

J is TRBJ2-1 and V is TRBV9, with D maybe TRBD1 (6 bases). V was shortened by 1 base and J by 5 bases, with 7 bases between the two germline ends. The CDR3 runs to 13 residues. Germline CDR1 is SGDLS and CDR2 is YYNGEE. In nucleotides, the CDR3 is TGTGCCAGCAGCGTAAGGACAGACAATGAGCAGTTCTTC. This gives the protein CASSVRTDNEQFF.